These T cell receptor beta chains were read from a single sample in a study of blood T cell repertoires in COVID-19. Data came from immunoSEQ multiplex PCR; TCRdb stores just in-frame clones and leaves some out. Of some 48,000 clones in the sample, around 73% were seen once. The sequenced material came from PBMCs or T cells enriched from blood (not recorded which). These receptors were obtained from a woman in her 50s with acute COVID-19. Both conserved end residues are part of each CDR3. A D gene is named only where the DNA matches it firmly. Expanded clones get a size class; other rows say once, few or many, or leave the size out.

NA,TRBJ2-7,TRBD1,TRBV3-1/TRBV3-2,CASSQGTGGAYEQYF,TGTGCCAGCAGCCAAGGGACAGGGGGGGCCTACGAGCAGTACTTC
NA,TRBJ1-1,NA,TRBV7-9,CASSQGTVRTEAFF,TGTGCCAGCAGCCAGGGAACAGTGCGCACTGAAGCTTTCTTT
NA,TRBJ2-5,NA,TRBV15,CATSKHRVNLLPGETQYF,TGTGCCACCAGCAAGCACCGGGTCAACCTTCTCCCTGGGGAGACCCAGTACTTC
NA,TRBJ2-1,TRBD2,TRBV24-1,CATSDEGLVNEQFF,TGTGCCACCAGTGATGAGGGACTAGTAAATGAGCAGTTCTTC
NA,TRBJ1-1,TRBD1,TRBV19,CASDSRGTNTEAFF,TGTGCCAGCGATAGCAGGGGGACCAACACTGAAGCTTTCTTT
NA,TRBJ2-4,NA,TRBV19,CASSNTGEANIQYF,TGTGCCAGTAGCAACACGGGGGAGGCAAACATTCAGTACTTC
few,TRBJ1-3,NA,TRBV5-4,CASSLQGKDTIYF,TGTGCCAGCAGCTTACAGGGAAAGGACACCATATATTTT
few,TRBJ2-5,NA,TRBV5-1,CASSKGMGETQYF,TGCGCCAGCAGCAAGGGGATGGGGGAGACCCAGTACTTC
once,TRBJ1-1,NA,TRBV6-1,CASSDRGGNTEAFF,TGTGCCAGCAGTGACCGTGGGGGCAACACTGAAGCTTTCTTT
NA,TRBJ2-1,TRBD2,TRBV19,CASSTSGGAGEQFF,TGTGCCAGTAGCACTAGCGGGGGGGCCGGTGAGCAGTTCTTC
NA,TRBJ1-2,NA,TRBV2,CASSYRDSKFANYGYTF,TGTGCCAGCAGTTATCGAGACAGCAAATTTGCTAACTATGGCTACACCTTC
NA,TRBJ1-6,TRBD1,TRBV10-3,CAISVDRAGSPLHF,TGTGCCATCAGTGTGGACAGGGCCGGATCACCCCTCCACTTT
NA,TRBJ1-5,NA,TRBV10-3,CAISEGERPQHF,TGTGCCATCAGTGAGGGAGAGCGGCCCCAGCATTTT
NA,TRBJ1-5,NA,TRBV10-2,CASSQPGRGSNQPQHF,TGCGCCAGCAGTCAACCCGGTAGAGGTAGCAATCAGCCCCAGCATTTT
NA,TRBJ1-2,NA,TRBV2,CASSVDSYGYTF,TGTGCCAGCAGTGTCGACAGCTATGGCTACACCTTC
once,TRBJ1-2,NA,TRBV11-3,CASSLDRVTNYGYTF,TGTGCCAGCAGCTTAGATCGTGTAACTAACTATGGCTACACCTTC
once,TRBJ2-7,NA,TRBV19,CASSISGVPYEQYF,TGTGCCAGTAGTATTTCCGGGGTTCCCTACGAGCAGTACTTC
NA,TRBJ2-2,NA,TRBV5-1,CASSADRNTGELFF,TGCGCCAGCAGCGCGGACAGGAACACCGGGGAGCTGTTTTTT
NA,TRBJ1-1,TRBD1,TRBV10-3,CAIRPGTGNTEAFF,TGTGCCATCAGACCCGGGACAGGGAACACTGAAGCTTTCTTT
NA,TRBJ2-3,TRBD2,TRBV10-3,CAISEGTSATDTQYF,TGTGCCATCAGTGAAGGGACTAGCGCGACAGATACGCAGTATTTT
NA,TRBJ1-3,NA,TRBV10-3,CAISESRDLGNTIYF,TGTGCCATCAGTGAGTCTCGGGACTTGGGAAACACCATATATTTT
NA,TRBJ1-2,NA,TRBV7-8,CASSLRRGDEGGYTF,TGTGCCAGCAGCTTAAGACGGGGGGATGAGGGTGGCTACACCTTC
NA,TRBJ1-2,NA,TRBV9,CASSPEGGRPSYYGYTF,TGTGCCAGCAGCCCTGAGGGGGGGCGCCCATCATACTATGGCTACACCTTC
NA,TRBJ2-5,TRBD2,TRBV7-9,CASSFSGGDKETQYF,TGTGCCAGCAGCTTCAGCGGGGGGGACAAAGAGACCCAGTACTTC
NA,TRBJ1-1,NA,TRBV28,CASSLIGGNTEAFF,TGTGCCAGCAGTTTAATCGGGGGGAACACTGAAGCTTTCTTT